The 26 T cell receptor beta chains given below trace back to one sample, sequenced in a study of patients and donors after allogeneic stem cell transplantation. TCRdb reanalysed the RT-PCR reads using MiXCR and keeps one entry per CDR3 protein. The profile covers about 39,000 distinct CDR3 sequences, with 30% to 40% appearing a single time and about three quarters taken by the ten largest. What was sequenced was blood, either unsorted or a sorted T cell fraction (not recorded which). The receptors come from a human donor who was either an allogeneic HSCT recipient or a stem cell or donor lymphocyte infusion donor (not recorded which). It is not recorded whose cells these are; they may come from a transplant donor.

V and J are TRBV6-2 or TRBV6-3 and TRBJ2-7; 10 bases align to TRBD2. Looked up from germline, CDR1 is MNHEY and CDR2 is SVGEGT. The CDR3 is made up of 15 amino acids. V lost 2 bases and J lost 3; bases outside the gene matches: 4. The CDR3: CASSYKREGHYEQYF. CDR3 bases: TGTGCCAGCAGTTACAAGCGGGAGGGGCACTACGAGCAGTACTTC.

J is TRBJ1-6 and V is TRBV27; 12 bases align to TRBD1. Germline V lookup: CDR1 MNHEY, CDR2 SMNVEV (reference sequence). V shed 6 bases and J 9 bases; nucleotides not matched to a gene: 6. The CDR3 consists of 15 residues. CDR3 DNA: TGTGCCAGCAGGTGGGACAGGGGGCGTTCTTCACCCCTCCACTTT. It codes for CASRWDRGRSSPLHF.

This clonotype was counted a few times. The rearrangement uses TRBV18 and TRBJ1-5; D unclear. Trimming shortened V by 1 base and J by 0 bases, and 7 bases separated the two germline ends. Germline V gene sequence: CDR1 KGHSH, CDR2 LQKENI. The CDR3 spans 15 residues. DNA of the CDR3: TGTGCCAGCTCACCACAAGGAGATAGCAATCAGCCCCAGCATTTT. The encoded protein is CASSPQGDSNQPQHF.

V usage is TRBV12-3 or TRBV12-4 and J usage is TRBJ2-2; D uncertain. There are 15 residues in the CDR3. Trimming removed 3 bases at V and 0 bases at J, with 8 bases between. In DNA form, the CDR3 reads TGTGCCAGCAGTTTCCGGACGGCGAACACCGGGGAGCTGTTTTTT. It yields the protein CASSFRTANTGELFF.

The chain couples TRBV11-3 to TRBJ2-1; D is uncertain. The V and J ends lost 6 bases and 9 bases respectively, with 12 bases between them. The length of the CDR3 is 12 residues. Germline lookup yields CDR1 SGHNT and CDR2 YENEEA. The chain's CDR3 is CASSKNPSEQFF. The CDR3 region has the DNA TGTGCCAGCAGTAAGAACCCGAGTGAGCAGTTCTTC.

This chain uses TRBV6-5 with TRBJ1-5; TRBD1 might be the D (6 bases). The CDR3 is 16 amino acids. Looked up from germline, CDR1 is MNHEY and CDR2 is SVGAGI. The ends were cut back, 5 bases at V and 5 bases at J, with 19 bases in the middle. CDR3 loop: CASSRVGDKRYQPQHF. In DNA form, the CDR3 reads TGTGCCAGCAGTAGGGTAGGGGACAAACGTTATCAGCCCCAGCATTTT.

The chain is built from TRBV4-2 and TRBJ1-4, with D tentatively TRBD1 (5 bases). There are 15 residues in the CDR3. Trimming cost V 4 bases and J 7 bases, with 16 bases left between them. Germline V gene lookup returns CDR1 LGHNA and CDR2 YNFKEQ. The CDR3 nucleotides are TGTGCCAGCAGCCCACAGGCGGCAAGGGGTGAAAAACTGTTTTTT. Protein product: CASSPQAARGEKLFF.

V usage is TRBV20-1 and J usage is TRBJ2-7, with 9 bases lining up with TRBD1. CDR3 length equals 13 residues. Trimming took 3 bases from V and 3 from J; bases not matched to a gene: 3. The V gene's germline CDR1 is DFQATT and CDR2 SNEGSKA (reference sequence). In DNA, the CDR3 is TGCAGTGCTAGGGGACAGGGACACTACGAGCAGTACTTC. Protein sequence: CSARGQGHYEQYF.

This chain links TRBV12-3 or TRBV12-4 with TRBJ2-5, with 11 bases lining up with TRBD2. V trimming: 3 bases; J trimming: 1 base; junction bases outside the gene matches: 7. The CDR3 length is 17 residues. The chain's CDR3 is CASSFAASGRFQETQYF. The CDR3 DNA sequence: TGTGCCAGCAGTTTTGCCGCTAGCGGGAGGTTCCAAGAGACCCAGTACTTC.

The sample holds a few counts of this clonotype. This chain links TRBV20-1 with TRBJ1-2; maybe TRBD1 (5 bases). CDR1 and CDR2 (germline): DFQATT, SNEGSKA (reference sequence). This CDR3 region has 15 residues. The V end lost 3 bases, the J end lost 4 bases, and 18 bases lay between the germline ends. CDR3 DNA: TGCAGTGCTAGCGTTCCTTGGGGGAGCTCCTATGGCTACACCTTC. Translating it yields CSASVPWGSSYGYTF.

The chain carries TRBV28 and TRBJ2-3; D is undetermined. Trimming shortened V by 2 bases and J by 0 bases, and 6 bases separated the two germline ends. CDR1 is MDHEN, CDR2 SYDVKM, per germline. This CDR3 comprises 14 residues. In nucleotides, the CDR3 is TGTGCCAGCAGTTTACCACCTAGCACAGATACGCAGTATTTT. Amino acid sequence: CASSLPPSTDTQYF.

V usage is TRBV10-3 and J usage is TRBJ1-6; D not resolved. Germline CDR1 and CDR2: ENHRY and SYGVKD. This CDR3 spans 13 amino acids. Trimming left V 6 bases short and J 4 bases short, with 7 bases between. The CDR3 is CAISRQYNSPLHF. The CDR3 DNA follows: TGTGCCATCAGCCGGCAATATAATTCACCCCTCCACTTT.

This clonotype turned up a few times. The chain joins TRBV12-3 or TRBV12-4 to TRBJ2-2, with TRBD2 matching 7 bases. The CDR3 is made up of 15 amino acids. V gave up 6 bases and J gave up 3 bases; unmatched junction bases: 7. In DNA form, the CDR3 reads TGTGCCAGCAGCTCCCTAGCGGAGTACACCGGGGAGCTGTTTTTT. Protein sequence: CASSSLAEYTGELFF.

This clonotype has more than one count but fewer than ten. The chain has TRBV7-6 and TRBJ1-1, with a tentative D call TRBD1 (5 bases). The V gene lost 3 bases and the J gene lost 4 bases, with 9 bases spanning the gap. Per the germline V gene, CDR1 is SGHVS and CDR2 is FNYEAQ. This CDR3 has 13 residues. In DNA form, the CDR3 reads TGTGCCAGCAGCTTGCCCGGGACCACTGAAGCTTTCTTT. Translating gives CASSLPGTTEAFF.

This clonotype was counted between two and nine times. V and J are TRBV13 and TRBJ2-5; D uncertain. The CDR3 contains 13 residues. Trimming took off 5 bases at V and 4 bases at J, with 11 bases between the two ends. Germline CDR1 is PRHDT and CDR2 is FYEKMQ (reference sequence). The CDR3 spells CASSPSGRETQYF. The CDR3 DNA sequence: TGTGCCAGCAGCCCAAGTGGACGAGAGACCCAGTACTTC.

The table lists this clonotype with a few counts. The V call is TRBV24-1, the J call TRBJ1-2; D is undetermined. The CDR3 spans 13 residues. Trimming removed 2 bases from V and 5 bases from J, with 8 bases in between. Germline values: CDR1 KGHDR, CDR2 SFDVKD. The CDR3, as DNA: TGTGCCACCAGTGATTCGGCCCTTTATGGCTACACCTTC. This encodes CATSDSALYGYTF.

This chain uses TRBV29-1 with TRBJ2-7; 10 nucleotides align to TRBD2. Germline V gene sequence: CDR1 SQVTM, CDR2 ANQGSEA. The CDR3 spans 14 residues. V was clipped by 4 bases and J by 4 bases; unmatched bases: 7. DNA of the CDR3: TGCAGCGTTGCTCCTAGCGGGAGTAAATACGAGCAGTACTTC. As protein: CSVAPSGSKYEQYF.

This clonotype was seen more than once but under ten times. The rearrangement uses TRBV4-1 and TRBJ2-4; no definite D call. The CDR3 contains 12 residues. Trimming stripped 3 bases from V and 3 bases from J, with 3 bases between. CDR1 is MGHRA and CDR2 is YSYEKL in the germline V gene. CDR3 region: CASSQGKNIQYF. The CDR3 nucleotides are TGCGCCAGCAGCCAGGGCAAAAACATTCAGTACTTC.

This CDR3 is CASSLNRLVAYNSPLHF. DNA for the CDR3: TGTGCCAGCAGTTTAAACAGGCTTGTCGCCTATAATTCACCCCTCCACTTT. J is TRBJ1-6 and V is TRBV28, with a possible D match to TRBD1 (5 bases). Germline lookup yields CDR1 MDHEN and CDR2 SYDVKM. With 2 bases removed from V and 2 bases from J, the gap between germline ends came to 13 bases. This CDR3 region has 17 residues.

This clonotype was counted many times. The chain has TRBV7-2 and TRBJ1-4, with 8 bases matching TRBD1. The V gene's germline CDR1 is SGHTA and CDR2 FQGNSA. The J segment lost 1 base and the V segment lost 5 bases, leaving 3 bases of the junction unmatched. The CDR3 loop spans 15 amino acids. In nucleotides, the CDR3 is TGTGCCAGCAGCCACAGGGGGGAAACTAATGAAAAACTGTTTTTT. It yields the protein CASSHRGETNEKLFF.

There are a few counts of this clonotype. J is TRBJ2-2 and V is TRBV7-2; 8 bases are shared with TRBD2. J gave up 5 bases and V 5 bases, and 4 bases lay outside the gene matches. The CDR3 sequence is 14 residues long. Germline CDR1 and CDR2: SGHTA and FQGNSA. The CDR3 DNA sequence: TGTGCCAGCAGCCCTTTAGCGGGGACCGGGGAGCTGTTTTTT. Translating gives CASSPLAGTGELFF.

The chain combines TRBV20-1 with TRBJ2-7, with D possibly being TRBD1 or TRBD2 (5 bases each). This CDR3 is built from 13 residues. Trimming took 7 bases from V and 2 from J, leaving 15 bases between them. CDR1 and CDR2 from the germline V gene are DFQATT and SNEGSKA (reference sequence). The CDR3 reads CSGAGIGTYEQYF. CDR3 DNA sequence: TGCAGTGGGGCAGGGATCGGGACCTACGAGCAGTACTTC.

Ten or more counts support this clonotype. V and J are TRBV28 and TRBJ1-5; 7 bases line up with TRBD1. After removal of 4 bases from V and 0 bases from J, the junction contained 12 bases not matched to a gene. CDR1 is MDHEN, CDR2 SYDVKM, per germline. This CDR3 spans 18 amino acids. This CDR3 is CASSSPGQGEFSNQPQHF. DNA of the CDR3: TGTGCCAGCAGTTCCCCGGGCCAGGGGGAATTTAGCAATCAGCCCCAGCATTTT.

This clonotype was counted between two and nine times. The chain couples TRBV20-1 to TRBJ2-1; weak D call: TRBD2 (6 bases). The CDR3 loop spans 9 amino acids. Germline V CDR1 and CDR2: DFQATT, SNEGSKA (reference sequence). This chain's CDR3 is CRIRGEQFF. The CDR3 DNA reads as TGCAGGATCCGGGGGGAGCAGTTCTTC.

The chain couples TRBV28 to TRBJ2-7; 8 nucleotides match TRBD1. V trimming: 4 bases; J trimming: 2 bases; junction bases outside the gene matches: 4. CDR3 length: 14 amino acids. CDR1 and CDR2 (germline): MDHEN, SYDVKM. The chain's CDR3 is CASSSGQEPYEQYF. The CDR3 region has the DNA TGTGCCAGCAGTTCGGGACAGGAACCCTACGAGCAGTACTTC.

This clonotype was seen a handful of times. The chain has TRBV28 and TRBJ2-3; D remains unclear. The CDR3 extends over 14 amino acids. V dropped 6 bases and J dropped 2 bases, with 12 bases sitting between them. CDR1 and CDR2 from the germline V gene are MDHEN and SYDVKM. CDR3 protein: CASSGFPLTDTQYF. The DNA of the CDR3 is TGTGCCAGCAGCGGGTTCCCCCTCACAGATACGCAGTATTTT.